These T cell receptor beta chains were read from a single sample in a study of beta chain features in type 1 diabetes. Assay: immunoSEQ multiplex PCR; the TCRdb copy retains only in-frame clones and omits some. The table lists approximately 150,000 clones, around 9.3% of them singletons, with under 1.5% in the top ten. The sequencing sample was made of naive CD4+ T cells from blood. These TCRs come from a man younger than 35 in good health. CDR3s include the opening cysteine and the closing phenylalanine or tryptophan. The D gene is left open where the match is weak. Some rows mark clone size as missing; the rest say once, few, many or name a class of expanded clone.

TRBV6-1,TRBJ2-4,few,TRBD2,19,CASSEGRRGGGLAKNIQYF,TGTGCCAGCAGTGAAGGACGGCGGGGGGGAGGGCTGGCCAAAAACATTCAGTACTTC
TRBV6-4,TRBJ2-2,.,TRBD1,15,CASSESDRVAGELFF,TGTGCCAGCAGTGAGTCCGACAGGGTTGCCGGGGAGCTGTTTTTT
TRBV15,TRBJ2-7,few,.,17,CATSILPAGQATYEQYF,TGTGCCACCAGCATCCTACCCGCCGGCCAGGCCACCTACGAGCAGTACTTC
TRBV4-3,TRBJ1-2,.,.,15,CASSQGPGKEDGYTF,TGCGCCAGCAGCCAAGGGCCGGGAAAAGAGGATGGCTACACCTTC
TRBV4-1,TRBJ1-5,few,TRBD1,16,CASSHPRGTANQPQHF,TGCGCCAGCAGCCACCCGAGGGGGACAGCCAATCAGCCCCAGCATTTT
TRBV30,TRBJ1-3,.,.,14,CAWSVLYSGNTIYF,TGTGCCTGGAGTGTTTTGTACTCTGGAAACACCATATATTTT
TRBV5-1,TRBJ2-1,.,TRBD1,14,CASSLVRGSHEQFF,TGCGCCAGCAGCTTGGTCAGGGGGTCTCATGAGCAGTTCTTC
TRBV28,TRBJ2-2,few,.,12,CASSLTGGELFF,TGTGCCAGCAGTTTAACCGGCGGGGAGCTGTTTTTT
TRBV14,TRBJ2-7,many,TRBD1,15,CASSSFDRGEYEQYF,TGTGCCAGCAGCTCTTTCGACAGGGGAGAGTACGAGCAGTACTTC
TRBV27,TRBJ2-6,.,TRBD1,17,CASSYGQGWAGANVLTF,TGTGCCAGCAGTTACGGACAGGGATGGGCTGGGGCCAACGTCCTGACTTTC
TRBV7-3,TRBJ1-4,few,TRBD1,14,CASSPGQGDEKLFF,TGTGCCAGCAGTCCGGGACAGGGTGATGAAAAACTGTTTTTT
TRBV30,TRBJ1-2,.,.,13,CAWSPSDRRSYTF,TGTGCCTGGAGTCCCTCTGACAGGCGGAGCTACACCTTC
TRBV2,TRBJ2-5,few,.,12,CASSTYQETQYF,TGTGCCAGCAGTACCTATCAAGAGACCCAGTACTTC
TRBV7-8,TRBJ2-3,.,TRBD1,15,CASSAWDRDTDTQYF,TGTGCCAGCAGCGCATGGGACAGGGACACAGATACGCAGTATTTT
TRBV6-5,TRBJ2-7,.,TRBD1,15,CASSYPRTGGYEQYF,TGTGCCAGCAGTTACCCCCGAACAGGGGGCTACGAGCAGTACTTC
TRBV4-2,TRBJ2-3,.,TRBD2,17,CASSQRTSGGVTDTQYF,TGTGCCAGCAGCCAACGGACTAGCGGGGGGGTCACAGATACGCAGTATTTT
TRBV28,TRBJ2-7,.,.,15,CASNPTRGASYEQYF,TGTGCCAGCAACCCCACACGGGGGGCGTCCTACGAGCAGTACTTC
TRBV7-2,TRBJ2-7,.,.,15,CASRTRALLTYEQYF,TGTGCCAGCAGAACCAGGGCACTCCTCACCTACGAGCAGTACTTC
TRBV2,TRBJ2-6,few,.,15,CASRDRNSGANVLTF,TGTGCCAGCAGAGACAGAAACTCTGGGGCCAACGTCCTGACTTTC
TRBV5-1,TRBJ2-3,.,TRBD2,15,CASSLAAGRTDTQYF,TGCGCCAGCAGCTTGGCAGCGGGGCGCACAGATACGCAGTATTTT
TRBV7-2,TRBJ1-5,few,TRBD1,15,CASSLVGQGNQPQHF,TGTGCCAGCAGCTTAGTGGGACAGGGCAATCAGCCCCAGCATTTT
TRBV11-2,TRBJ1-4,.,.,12,CASSPPGEKLFF,TGTGCCAGCAGCCCCCCAGGAGAAAAACTGTTTTTT
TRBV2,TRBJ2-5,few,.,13,CASTEGGQETQYF,TGTGCCAGCACTGAGGGGGGTCAAGAGACCCAGTACTTC
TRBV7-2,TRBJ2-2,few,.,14,CASSLIANTGELFF,TGTGCCAGCAGCCTTATAGCGAACACCGGGGAGCTGTTTTTT
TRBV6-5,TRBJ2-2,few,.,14,CASMPGSVAGELFF,TGTGCCAGCATGCCCGGGTCCGTGGCCGGGGAGCTGTTTTTT
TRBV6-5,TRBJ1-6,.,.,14,CASCPGSYNSPLHF,TGTGCCAGCTGCCCAGGGTCATATAATTCACCCCTCCACTTT
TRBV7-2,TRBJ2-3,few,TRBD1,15,CASSLTGGRGDTQYF,TGTGCCAGCAGTTTAACAGGGGGGAGAGGAGATACGCAGTATTTT
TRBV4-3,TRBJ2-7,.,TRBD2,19,CASSQEPPGGWSGGYEQYF,TGCGCCAGCAGCCAAGAACCCCCCGGAGGATGGAGCGGGGGCTACGAGCAGTACTTC
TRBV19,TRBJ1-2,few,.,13,CASRTTALYGYTF,TGTGCCAGTAGGACTACAGCGCTCTATGGCTACACCTTC
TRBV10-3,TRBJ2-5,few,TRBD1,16,CAISERTGGRVETQYF,TGTGCCATCAGTGAGCGTACAGGGGGGCGGGTAGAGACCCAGTACTTC
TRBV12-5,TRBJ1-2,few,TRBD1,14,CASGPGQGTNGYTF,TGTGCTAGTGGCCCAGGACAGGGGACGAATGGCTACACCTTC
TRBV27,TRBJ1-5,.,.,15,CASSPRTDSNQPQHF,TGTGCCAGCAGCCCCCGGACAGATAGCAATCAGCCCCAGCATTTT